This T cell receptor beta chain was sequenced during a study of blood T cell repertoires in COVID-19. Study overall: There were acute and convalescent COVID-19 samples, and they came from the United States, Italy and Spain.

The table came from immunoSEQ multiplex PCR; TCRdb's copy has only in-frame clones and leaves some out. The sample records some 99,000 clones, 80% to 90% being singletons. Looked up from germline, CDR1 is MGHDK and CDR2 is SYGVNS. The CDR3 spans 17 residues. V shed 3 bases, J shed 6 bases, and the junction held 13 bases outside the gene matches. The sequencing sample was made of peripheral blood. This receptor was obtained from a human donor with COVID-19, enrolled during active disease. The donor label of this sample is uncertain. The genes are TRBV25-1 and TRBJ2-7; 11 bases match TRBD1. Here the CDR3 reads CASSEGQWTGGTPEQYF. The CDR3 DNA follows: TGTGCCAGCAGTGAGGGGCAATGGACAGGGGGCACCCCCGAGCAGTACTTC.